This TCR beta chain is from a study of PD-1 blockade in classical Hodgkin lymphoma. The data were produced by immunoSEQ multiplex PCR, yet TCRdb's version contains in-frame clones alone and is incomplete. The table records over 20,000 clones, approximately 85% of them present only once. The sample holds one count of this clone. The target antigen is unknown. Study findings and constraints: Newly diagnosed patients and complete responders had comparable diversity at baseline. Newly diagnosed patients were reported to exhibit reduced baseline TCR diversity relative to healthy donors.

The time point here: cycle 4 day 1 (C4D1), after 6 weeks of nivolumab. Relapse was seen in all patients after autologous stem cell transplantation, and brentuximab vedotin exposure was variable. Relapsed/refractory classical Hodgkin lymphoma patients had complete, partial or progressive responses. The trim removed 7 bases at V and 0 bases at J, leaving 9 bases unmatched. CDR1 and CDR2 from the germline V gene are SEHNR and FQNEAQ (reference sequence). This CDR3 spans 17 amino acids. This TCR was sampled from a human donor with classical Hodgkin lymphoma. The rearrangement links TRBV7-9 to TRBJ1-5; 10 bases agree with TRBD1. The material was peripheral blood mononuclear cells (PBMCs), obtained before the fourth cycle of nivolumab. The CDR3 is CASILPRDRGSNQPQHF. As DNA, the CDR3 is TGTGCCAGCATCCTCCCCCGGGACAGGGGTAGCAATCAGCCCCAGCATTTT. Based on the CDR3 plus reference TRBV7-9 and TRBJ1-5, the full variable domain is DTGVSQNPRHKITKRGQNVTFRCDPISEHNRLYWYRQTLGQGPEFLTYFQNEAQLEKSRLLSDRFSAERPKGSFSTLEIQRTEQGDSAMYLCASILPRDRGSNQPQHFGDGTRLSIL.